These 20 T cell receptor beta chains share one sample of origin, sequenced in a study of molecular identifiers for immune sequencing clone quantification. From the PCR reads, TCRdb called clonotypes with MiXCR, one entry per CDR3 protein. The table records 550,000 to 750,000 distinct CDR3 sequences, approximately 20% of them present only once. The source material was naive CD8+ T cells from blood, with Jurkat cell RNA spiked in. Subset noted: FACS-sorted CD8+CD4-CCR7+CD45RA+ naive T cells. The receptors shown here come from a human donor in good health. Some libraries in this study had Jurkat cell RNA spiked in.

This clonotype was seen many times. The rearrangement uses TRBV28 and TRBJ2-2; 10 bases are a match to TRBD2. Germline values: CDR1 MDHEN, CDR2 SYDVKM. This CDR3 is 17 amino acids long. The ends lost 4 bases at V and 4 bases at J; junction bases unmatched: 9. This chain's CDR3 is CASSSVTSGTVTGELFF. DNA for the CDR3: TGTGCCAGCAGTTCTGTCACTAGCGGGACTGTCACCGGGGAGCTGTTTTTT.

This clonotype has more than one count but fewer than ten. The J gene is TRBJ2-1, the V gene TRBV20-1; D is perhaps TRBD2 (6 bases). This CDR3 spans 16 amino acids. Between the trimmed V and J ends, which lost 8 bases and 3 bases, there was a span of 23 bases. CDR1 DFQATT and CDR2 SNEGSKA come from the germline V gene (reference sequence). In DNA, the CDR3 is TGCAGTCCGGCCCGGGGGATACTAAACGTCTACAATGAGCAGTTCTTC. As protein: CSPARGILNVYNEQFF.

This clonotype came up a few times. The chain has TRBV5-6 and TRBJ1-1, with D perhaps TRBD1 (5 bases). The CDR3 consists of 15 residues. Trimming stripped 3 bases from V and 0 bases from J, with 12 bases between. Germline assignment: CDR1 SGHDT and CDR2 YYEEEE. CDR3 coding DNA: TGTGCCAGCAGCTCCCGGGACCAACTGAACACTGAAGCTTTCTTT. It is translated as CASSSRDQLNTEAFF. Looking up the rest from reference TRBV5-6 and TRBJ1-1 gives the full variable domain: DAGVTQSPTHLIKTRGQQVTLRCSPKSGHDTVSWYQQALGQGPQFIFQYYEEEERQRGNFPDRFSGHQFPNYSSELNVNALLLGDSALYLCASSSRDQLNTEAFFGQGTRLTVV.

Of note for this clonotype: This sequence may be a read error, since a much larger clone differs from it by one base. The chain joins TRBV4-1 to TRBJ1-1; D possibly corresponds to TRBD1 (6 bases). Trimming shortened V by 2 bases and J by 4 bases, and 14 bases separated the two germline ends. The germline CDR1 and CDR2 sequences are MGHRA and YSYEKL. The CDR3 contains 15 residues. The CDR3 reads CASSQTIDRSTEAFF. The CDR3 DNA reads TGCGCCAGCAGCCAAACCATAGACAGGAGCACTGAAGCTTTCTTT.

This clonotype was seen at least ten times. V and J are TRBV20-1 and TRBJ1-5, with D perhaps matching TRBD1 (6 bases). Germline CDR1 is DFQATT and CDR2 is SNEGSKA (reference sequence). V lost 5 bases, J lost 11 bases, and 16 bases lay in between. CDR3 length equals 12 residues. CDR3 residues: CSARGQFPSQHF. In DNA, the CDR3 is TGCAGTGCTCGGGGGCAGTTCCCGTCCCAGCATTTT.

This clonotype was counted ten times or more. At one boundary the junction diverges from the germline segment, which might be a read error. The chain links TRBV4-3 to TRBJ2-7, with D perhaps matching TRBD1 (6 bases). CDR1 is LGHNA, CDR2 YSLEER, per germline. This CDR3 spans 13 amino acids. The CDR3 bases are TGTGCCAGCAGCCCCACAGGGAGCTACGAGCAGTACTTC. It specifies CASSPTGSYEQYF.

A note on this clonotype: With a much larger clone just one base away, this may be a read error. The V call is TRBV6-2 or TRBV6-3, the J call TRBJ2-5; maybe TRBD2 (5 bases). The CDR3 spans 14 residues. The germline V gene encodes CDR1 MNHEY and CDR2 SVGEGT. The CDR3 loop reads CASRNSEYQETRYF. In DNA form, the CDR3 reads TGTGCCAGCAGAAATAGCGAGTACCAAGAGACCCGGTACTTC.

With respect to this clonotype: Sequence at one end of the junction differs from germline and may be a read error. The V call is TRBV6-2 or TRBV6-3, the J call TRBJ2-3, with 8 positions matching TRBD1. Germline V gene sequence: CDR1 MNHEY, CDR2 SVGEGT. The CDR3 has 16 residues. Here the CDR3 reads CASVAIGQGRTGTQYF. The CDR3 DNA is TGTGCCAGCGTAGCCATAGGACAGGGTCGAACAGGTACGCAGTATTTT.

Of note for this clonotype: This may stem from a read error, because a much larger clone lies one nucleotide away. The chain joins TRBV20-1 to TRBJ2-7; D gene uncertain. CDR3 size: 13 residues. From germline, CDR1 is DFQATT and CDR2 SNEGSKA (reference sequence). CDR3: CSARDFGAYERYF. CDR3 in DNA: TGCAGTGCTAGAGATTTCGGCGCCTACGAGCGGTACTTC.

As for this clonotype: Given a much more abundant clone one base away, this may be a read error. The rearrangement links TRBV4-3 to TRBJ2-4; the match to TRBD2 covers 7 bases. This CDR3 contains 13 residues. Germline V lookup: CDR1 LGHNA, CDR2 YSLEER. CDR3 sequence reads: CTSSQDTREGQYF. The CDR3, as DNA: TGCACCAGCAGCCAAGATACCAGGGAGGGACAGTACTTC.

Notes on this clonotype: A much larger clone lies one base from this, so it may be a read error. Here the CDR3 omits its conserved ending phenylalanine or tryptophan, so a read error is the likely source. The V call is TRBV4-1, the J call TRBJ2-7; 9 bases are shared with TRBD1. CDR3 length: 15 residues. CDR1 is MGHRA, CDR2 YSYEKL, per germline. After removal of 0 bases from V and 7 bases from J, the junction contained 7 bases not matched to a gene. The CDR3 region has the DNA TGCGCCAGCAGCCAAGAGGGACAGGGTTTTTGGGAGCAGTACTCC. Translating it yields CASSQEGQGFWEQYS.

This clonotype has ten or more counts. The gene calls are TRBV6-2 or TRBV6-3 and TRBJ2-7; D is unresolved. CDR1 and CDR2 (germline): MNHEY, SVGEGT. The CDR3 is made up of 11 amino acids. Trimming removed 5 bases at V and 2 bases at J, with 4 bases between. The CDR3 reads CASSTAYEQYF. As DNA, the CDR3 is TGTGCCAGCAGTACAGCCTACGAGCAGTACTTC.

The gene calls are TRBV9 and TRBJ2-5; 10 positions match TRBD2. Looked up from germline, CDR1 is SGDLS and CDR2 is YYNGEE. The J segment lost 3 bases and the V segment lost 3 bases, leaving 5 bases of the junction unmatched. The CDR3 has 15 amino acids. In DNA form, the CDR3 reads TGTGCCAGCAGCGCCGGGACTAGCGCTAAAGAGACCCAGTACTTC. Protein: CASSAGTSAKETQYF. Variable domain in full (rest from reference TRBV9 and TRBJ2-5): DSGVTQTPKHLITATGQRVTLRCSPRSGDLSVYWYQQSLDQGLQFLIQYYNGEERAKGNILERFSAQQFPDLHSELNLSSLELGDSALYFCASSAGTSAKETQYFGPGTRLLVL.

The V and J genes are TRBV4-1 and TRBJ2-7; D might be TRBD1 or TRBD2, each matching 5 bases. CDR1 and CDR2 from the germline V gene are MGHRA and YSYEKL. The V gene lost 4 bases and the J gene lost 2 bases, with 15 bases spanning the gap. CDR3 length equals 15 residues. The CDR3 here is CASSLPGRGTYEQYF. Written as DNA, the CDR3 is TGCGCCAGCAGCCTCCCGGGACGGGGCACCTACGAGCAGTACTTC.

This clonotype was seen ten or more times. The V and J genes are TRBV7-9 and TRBJ2-7, with 9 bases aligning to TRBD2. The CDR3 is made up of 15 amino acids. Germline V gene lookup returns CDR1 SEHNR and CDR2 FQNEAQ (reference sequence). Germline trimming cut 4 bases from V and 4 bases from J; bases unmatched to any gene: 8. CDR3 loop: CASSSGGLATYEQYF. As DNA, the CDR3 is TGTGCCAGCAGCTCAGGGGGACTAGCTACGTACGAGCAGTACTTC.

As to this clonotype: A single base separates this from a much larger clone, so it may be a read error. The chain couples TRBV6-2 or TRBV6-3 to TRBJ1-1, with D tentatively TRBD1 (5 bases). Germline V lookup: CDR1 MNHEY, CDR2 SVGEGT. CDR3 length: 14 amino acids. CDR3 in amino acids: CASAHGTQNTEAVF. The CDR3 DNA follows: TGTGCCAGCGCTCATGGGACCCAGAACACTGAAGCTGTCTTT.

This clonotype was counted at least ten times. V is TRBV21-1 and J is TRBJ2-3. TRBV21-1 constitutes a pseudogene. The CDR3 is 19 amino acids. CDR3 bases: TGTGCCAGCAGCACCCGAAATAAGGGTGAAAGTCCTAGCACAGATACGCAGTATTTT. It specifies CASSTRNKGESPSTDTQYF.

This chain links TRBV6-2 or TRBV6-3 with TRBJ1-5; no definite D call. Per the germline V gene, CDR1 is MNHEY and CDR2 is SVGEGT. CDR3 size: 14 residues. The V end was cut by 2 bases, the J end by 2 bases, with 7 bases between. CDR3 DNA sequence: TGTGCCAGCAGTTACGGGGTAGGCAATCAGCCCCAGCATTTT. It translates to CASSYGVGNQPQHF.

Turning to this clonotype: This may stem from a read error, because a much larger clone lies one nucleotide away. Because it lacks the conserved phenylalanine or tryptophan at the end, this CDR3 is likely a read error. This chain joins TRBV20-1 and TRBJ2-7; D is unclear. Germline lookup yields CDR1 DFQATT and CDR2 SNEGSKA (reference sequence). The V end lost 4 bases, the J end lost 1 base, and 8 bases lay between the germline ends. The CDR3 totals 12 residues. The CDR3 DNA follows: TGCAGTGCTACGGACGGATCCTACGAGCAGTACCTC. It is translated as CSATDGSYEQYL.

Worth noting for this clonotype: A read error may be the cause here, since a much bigger clone is one base away. The chain uses TRBV27 and TRBJ2-5, with a weak D call TRBD2 (6 bases). The CDR3 sequence is 14 residues long. V lost 8 bases to trimming and J lost 2 bases, with 15 bases between them. Germline CDR1 MNHEY, CDR2 SMNVEV (reference sequence). CDR3 residues: CASGPIAVQETQYF. The CDR3 DNA sequence: TGTGCCAGCGGCCCCATAGCGGTACAAGAGACCCAGTACTTC.